This entry features one TCR beta chain sequence. Its cognate antigen has yet to be identified. No much larger clonotype is one base removed from it; base qualities were not supplied. The study profiled bulk TCR beta-chain repertoires in matched peripheral blood, tumor and adjacent normal breast tissue taken from approximately 15 patients with early-stage breast cancer. Before surgery, roughly 4.5-11 mL of whole blood was collected into EDTA tubes and then processed within 2 hours. Peripheral blood mononuclear cells were isolated by Ficoll-Paque centrifugation in SepMate-50 tubes. For storage in liquid nitrogen, PBMCs were cryopreserved as aliquots of about 2 to 4.5 million cells in about 90% FBS with around 10% DMSO. The Qiagen AllPrep DNA/RNA Mini kit was used for genomic DNA extraction. These data are taken from a study of early stage breast cancer tumors (TCRdb year 2017). Context from the whole study: Of the roughly 17 invasive breast tumors, about 13 were found to be estrogen receptor-positive, progesterone receptor-positive and HER2-negative. On average, each sample had 9.5 to 10-fold read coverage. Across all samples, 2,651,842 templates representing under 1.3 million unique clonotypes were detected. Of the approximately 12 ER+/PR+/HER2- tumors, eight were classified as invasive ductal carcinomas and four as invasive lobular carcinomas.

Results and caveats for the whole study, not just this receptor: Sequencing bulk genomic DNA from unsorted cells could not capture chain pairing or functional markers like CD4, CD8 and FOXP3. Enriched TCRB sequences shared across patients were found to be mostly commonly generated sequences that were unlikely to play an important role in the tumor microenvironment. Repertoires from blood resembled normal breast more closely than tumor, and using blood as a reference for each tissue separated tumor from normal in most of the 16 patients. Tumors showed 2 to 2.5-fold higher T cell density and higher clonality than adjacent normal breast tissue. Because the cohort was small, analysis by tumor subtype was not possible.

The V and J ends are trimmed by 8 bases and 6 bases, leaving 10 bases between them. The cysteine opens and the phenylalanine closes a CDR3 of 12 amino acids. Kept here is only the CDR3 DNA, which spans 36 bases and is read in frame from base 1. The germline V gene specifies SGHNT as CDR1 and YENEEA as CDR2. Two independent genomic DNA replicates were amplified for each sample, with around 0.5 ug used for blood and around 1.5 ug for tumor or normal breast. Following the manufacturer's instructions, the ImmunoSeq Intro kit was used to carry out TCRB sequencing on genomic DNA. The multiplex PCR ran for 30 to 35 cycles using proprietary primers and spike-in control sequences for absolute quantification. Single-end 150-bp reads were used to sequence an 87-bp fragment spanning the CDR3 and the flanking V and J genes. Each lane of an Illumina MiSeq using version 3.0 chemistry carried seven multiplexed samples, with two replicates per sample. From the authors' description of their analysis: Raw data were processed with the vendor's proprietary pipeline, and both replicates were merged into a single result per sample. Productive rearrangements sharing the V-gene family, CDR3 amino acid sequence and J-gene segment were defined as clonotypes. Clonality was computed as 1 minus the normalized Shannon entropy (Pielou evenness) of TCRB abundances. T cell density was estimated as total templates divided by the number of input cells, with the number of input cells inferred from the DNA input amount. Recon, run with its default parameters, was used to estimate overall repertoire diversity and clonality. Tumor-enriched clonotypes were defined as having over 0.1% abundance in tumor and at least 32-fold higher abundance than in normal breast. The source is immuneACCESS, and TCRdb retained only in-frame sequences with V and J called. Part of the clones is not carried over; for the studies checked, unresolved V genes explain less than half of this, and the remainder is unexplained. That table gives V, J and clone size, and the DNA gave D and trimming. The table for this sample lists 25,000 to 30,000 clones; around three quarters of them were counted only once. The ten largest clones capture 33% of the sample.

The sample taken for sequencing was blood. The rearrangement combines TRBV11-3 with TRBJ2-2; D gene: possibly TRBD1, on 5 matching bases. The clonotype originates from a person aged 45 to 59 with breast cancer. The DNA sequence is TGTGCCAGCTCACAAGGGGCCGGGGAGCTGTTTTTT. It encodes CASSQGAGELFF.